The T cell receptor (beta chain) under discussion was sequenced for a study of cytomegalovirus exposure and HLA in healthy donors. Whole-study results and caveats: Later work found that TCR association rates differed between HLA loci; DRB1 had the most and HLA-C the fewest. Across all donors, roughly uniform sequencing depth was an assumption of the presence/absence analyses.

Primers: 60 Vbeta forward and 13 Jbeta reverse. Profiling relied on immunoSEQ multiplex PCR, and the TCRdb table lists in-frame clones only, not all of them. This table holds around 170,000 clones, around four fifths found once. The CDR3 sequence is 14 residues long. Germline CDR1 is SEHNR and CDR2 is FQNEAQ (reference sequence). Losses at the gene ends were 5 bases for V and 1 base for J; bases not matched to a gene: 1. For this clone: The antigen is not known.

This chain joins TRBV7-9 and TRBJ1-1; 10 bases align to TRBD1. What was sequenced was PBMCs. The clonotype was recovered from a woman aged 25 to 39 in good health and CMV-seronegative. The CDR3 nucleotides read TGTGCCAGCAGCCGGGACAGGGGGAACACTGAAGCTTTCTTT. Encoded protein: CASSRDRGNTEAFF. Using reference TRBV7-9 and TRBJ1-1 for the parts outside the CDR3, the full variable domain is DTGVSQNPRHKITKRGQNVTFRCDPISEHNRLYWYRQTLGQGPEFLTYFQNEAQLEKSRLLSDRFSAERPKGSFSTLEIQRTEQGDSAMYLCASSRDRGNTEAFFGQGTRLTVV.